Presented here are 4 T cell receptor beta chains from one specimen sequenced in a study of beta chain features in type 1 diabetes. Of the isolated RNA, all was reverse transcribed, and so the sequenced material was expressed TCRB transcripts. The method was immunoSEQ multiplex PCR; TCRdb's version includes in-frame clones alone and lacks a portion of them. The table shows hundreds of thousands of clones, with roughly 13% occurring only once. For these receptors, no antigen is known. Points from the study as a whole: Researchers report that Type 1 diabetes patients had moderately but significantly shorter TCRB CDR3s across all four CD4+ subsets.

The material sequenced was naive CD4+ T cells from blood. All receptors come from a man younger than 35 with type 1 diabetes.

The chain recombines TRBV5-1 with TRBJ2-2; 8 positions agree with TRBD2. V was pared by 4 bases and J by 4 bases, with 6 bases of the junction left unmatched. Germline assignment: CDR1 SGHRS and CDR2 YFSETQ. This CDR3 is built from 15 residues. The CDR3 DNA reads as TGCGCCAGCAGCGGAGGGACTAGTGGCACCGGGGAGCTGTTTTTT. The encoded protein is CASSGGTSGTGELFF.

In this sample, this clone turned up a few times. The chain joins TRBV7-3 to TRBJ2-3, with a possible D match to TRBD2 (5 bases). V dropped 5 bases and J dropped 2 bases, with 17 bases sitting between them. Germline V gene data show CDR1 as SGHTA and CDR2 as FQGTGA. This CDR3 contains 16 residues. This chain's CDR3 is CASSPRDVRNTDTQYF. For the CDR3, the DNA is TGTGCCAGCAGCCCGAGGGATGTCCGAAACACAGATACGCAGTATTTT.

This clone was counted between two and nine times. This chain uses TRBV5-1 with TRBJ2-5, with D possibly TRBD1 on 6 matching bases. In germline, CDR1 is SGHRS, CDR2 YFSETQ. The CDR3 spans 16 residues. Trimming took off 3 bases at V and 3 bases at J, with 18 bases between the two ends. The CDR3, as DNA: TGCGCCAGCAGCTCCCTGCCCAGCACAGGGAAAGAGACCCAGTACTTC. Protein sequence: CASSSLPSTGKETQYF.

This clone was counted only a few times. This CDR3 is also generated by other DNA sequences in the sample. The CDR3 DNA follows: TGTGCCAGCAGCTTTAACGAGCAGTTCTTC. It yields the protein CASSFNEQFF. This chain joins TRBV7-9 and TRBJ2-1; no firm D call. Germline V gives CDR1 SEHNR, CDR2 FQNEAQ (reference sequence). There are 10 residues in the CDR3. The V end was cut by 3 bases, the J end by 10 bases, with 4 bases between.